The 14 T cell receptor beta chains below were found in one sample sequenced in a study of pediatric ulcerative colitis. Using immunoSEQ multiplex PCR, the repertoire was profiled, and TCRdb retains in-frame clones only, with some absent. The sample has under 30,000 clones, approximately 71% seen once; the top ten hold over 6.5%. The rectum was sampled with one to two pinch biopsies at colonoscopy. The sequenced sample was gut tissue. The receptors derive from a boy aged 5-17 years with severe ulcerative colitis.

The CDR3 DNA sequence: TGTGCCAGCAGTGATTGGGGGGAGACCCAGTACTTC. Its protein is CASSDWGETQYF. The rearrangement uses TRBV6-6 and TRBJ2-5; D is possibly TRBD1 or TRBD2 (5 bases each). Germline loops: CDR1 MNHNY, CDR2 SVGAGI (reference sequence). V shed 5 bases and J shed 5 bases, with 9 bases lying between them. There are 12 residues in the CDR3.

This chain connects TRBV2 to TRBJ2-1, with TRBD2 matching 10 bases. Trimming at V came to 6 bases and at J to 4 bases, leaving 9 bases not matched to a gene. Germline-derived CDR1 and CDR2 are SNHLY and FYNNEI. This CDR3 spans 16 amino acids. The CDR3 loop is CASRVLAGADYNEQFF. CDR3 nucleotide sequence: TGTGCCAGCAGGGTTCTAGCGGGAGCGGATTACAATGAGCAGTTCTTC.

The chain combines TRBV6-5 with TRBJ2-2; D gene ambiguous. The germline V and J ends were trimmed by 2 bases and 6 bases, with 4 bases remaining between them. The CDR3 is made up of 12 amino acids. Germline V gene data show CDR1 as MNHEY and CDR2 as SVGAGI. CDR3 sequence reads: CASSYTSGELFF. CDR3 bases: TGTGCCAGCAGTTACACGTCCGGGGAGCTGTTTTTT.

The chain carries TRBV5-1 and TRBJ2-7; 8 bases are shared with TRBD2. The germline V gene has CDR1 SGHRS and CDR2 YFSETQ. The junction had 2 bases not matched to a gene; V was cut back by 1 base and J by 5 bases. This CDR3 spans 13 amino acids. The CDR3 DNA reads TGCGCCAGCAGCTTGCGGGGACTAGACGAGCAGTACTTC. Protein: CASSLRGLDEQYF.

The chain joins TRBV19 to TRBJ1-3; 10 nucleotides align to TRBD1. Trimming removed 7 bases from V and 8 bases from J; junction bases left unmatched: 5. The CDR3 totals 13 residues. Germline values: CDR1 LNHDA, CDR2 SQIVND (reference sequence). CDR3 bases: TGTGCCAGTACCAGGGGACAGGGGTACACCATATATTTT. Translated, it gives CASTRGQGYTIYF.

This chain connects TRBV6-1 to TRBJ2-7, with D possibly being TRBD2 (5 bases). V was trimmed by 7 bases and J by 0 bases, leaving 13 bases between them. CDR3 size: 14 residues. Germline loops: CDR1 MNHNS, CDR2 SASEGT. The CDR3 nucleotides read TGTGCCAGCATCGAGGGCCACCGCTCCTACGAGCAGTACTTC. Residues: CASIEGHRSYEQYF.

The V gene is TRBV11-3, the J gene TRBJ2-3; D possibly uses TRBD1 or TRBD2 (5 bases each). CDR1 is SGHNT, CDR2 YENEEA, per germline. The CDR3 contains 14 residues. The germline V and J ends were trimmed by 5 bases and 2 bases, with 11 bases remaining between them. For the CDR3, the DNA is TGTGCCAGCAGCCCCGGGGCGACCACAGATACGCAGTATTTT. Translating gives CASSPGATTDTQYF.

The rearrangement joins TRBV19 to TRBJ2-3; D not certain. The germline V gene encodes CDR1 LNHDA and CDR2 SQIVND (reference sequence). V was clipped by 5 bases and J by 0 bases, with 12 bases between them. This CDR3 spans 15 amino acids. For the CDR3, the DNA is TGTGCCAGTAGTTGGTCTGGAAAAAGCACAGATACGCAGTATTTT. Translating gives CASSWSGKSTDTQYF.

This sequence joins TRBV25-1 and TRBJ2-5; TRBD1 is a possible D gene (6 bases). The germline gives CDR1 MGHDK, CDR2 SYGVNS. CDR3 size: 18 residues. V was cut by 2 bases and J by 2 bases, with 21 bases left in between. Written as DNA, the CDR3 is TGTGCCAGCAGTGAACCCAGGACAGTGAAAGATGAACAAGAGACCCAGTACTTC. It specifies CASSEPRTVKDEQETQYF.

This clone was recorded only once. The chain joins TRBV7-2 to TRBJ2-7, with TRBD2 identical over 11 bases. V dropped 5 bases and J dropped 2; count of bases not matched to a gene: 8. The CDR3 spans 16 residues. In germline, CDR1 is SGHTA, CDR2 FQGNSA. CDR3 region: CASSTAGTSGTYEQYF. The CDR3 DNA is TGTGCCAGCAGCACAGCCGGGACTAGCGGAACCTACGAGCAGTACTTC. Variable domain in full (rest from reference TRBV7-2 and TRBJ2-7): GAGVSQSPSNKVTEKGKDVELRCDPISGHTALYWYRQSLGQGLEFLIYFQGNSAPDKSGLPSDRFSAERTGGSVSTLTIQRTQQEDSAVYLCASSTAGTSGTYEQYFGPGTRLTVT.

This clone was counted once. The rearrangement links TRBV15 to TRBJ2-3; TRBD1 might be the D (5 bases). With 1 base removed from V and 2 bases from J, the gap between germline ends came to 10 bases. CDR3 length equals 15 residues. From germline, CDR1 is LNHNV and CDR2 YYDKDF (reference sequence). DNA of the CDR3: TGTGCCACCAGCAGAGCTGTCAGGGACACAGATACGCAGTATTTT. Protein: CATSRAVRDTDTQYF.

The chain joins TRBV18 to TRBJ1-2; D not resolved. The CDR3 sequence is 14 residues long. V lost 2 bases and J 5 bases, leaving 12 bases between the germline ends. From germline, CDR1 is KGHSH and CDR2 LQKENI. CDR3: CASSPGSDPYGYTF. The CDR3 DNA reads TGTGCCAGCTCACCAGGGTCGGACCCATATGGCTACACCTTC.

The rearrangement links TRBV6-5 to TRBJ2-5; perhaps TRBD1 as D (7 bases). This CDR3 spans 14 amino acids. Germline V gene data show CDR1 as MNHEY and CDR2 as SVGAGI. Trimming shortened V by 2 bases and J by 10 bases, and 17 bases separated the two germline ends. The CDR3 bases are TGTGCCAGCAGTTACGGGACAGCCGAAGCGGGCCAGTACTTC. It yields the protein CASSYGTAEAGQYF.

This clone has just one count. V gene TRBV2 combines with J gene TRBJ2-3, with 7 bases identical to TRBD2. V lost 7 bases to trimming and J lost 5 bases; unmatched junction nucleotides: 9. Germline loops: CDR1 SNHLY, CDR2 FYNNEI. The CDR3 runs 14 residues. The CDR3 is CASTVAGEIDTQYF. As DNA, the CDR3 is TGTGCCAGCACCGTCGCGGGAGAGATAGATACGCAGTATTTT.